This TCR beta chain stems from a study of T-cell reconstitution after alpha-beta-depleted transplantation in children (dated by TCRdb to the mid-2010s). With respect to the entire study: Using TCR repertoire profiling, the study followed T-cell immune reconstitution in a quantitative way in children after TCRalphabeta/CD19-depleted allogeneic hematopoietic cell transplantation. The full study reports these points: Over subsequent months, a decline in hyperexpanded clone frequencies was noted, and after one year, T-cell counts and TCRbeta diversity were mostly ascribed to newly produced T cells. In some patients, the high TCRbeta diversity seen at day 60 was put down to recipient T cells and intrathymic progenitors that had survived conditioning. Apparently early alphabetaT-cell count recovery about two months after transplant reportedly relied on only several hundred rapidly expanded clones derived from non-depleted graft cells.

This clonotype was seen repeatedly, ten times or more. What antigen it recognizes has not been identified. There are no base qualities to consult, and no much larger clone falls within one base. The treatment or condition label, read with the paper, signifies: allogeneic hematopoietic cell transplantation with graft depleted of TCRalphabeta T cells and CD19 B cells. The transplant recipients were children given TCRalphabeta/CD19-depleted allogeneic hematopoietic cell grafts. In the germline V gene, CDR1 corresponds to MDHEN and CDR2 to SYDVKM. Germline trimming amounts to 5 bases on V and 5 bases on J, with 9 as the count of junction bases outside the gene matches. The CDR3 goes from the cysteine to the valine over 15 residues. Only the CDR3 DNA stays, 45 bases, in frame from base 1. Library preparation used PCR. Sequenced using an Illumina HiSeq 2500. Molecular barcoding was employed in the preparation of TCR libraries, with unique molecular identifiers being used to normalize TCRbeta repertoire quantification. Starting from the raw public reads, TCRdb applied fastp trimming at Q25, assembled clones with MiXCR and retained in-frame beta chains. Every entry covers one CDR3 protein and lists the most common genes and DNA from its rows. This sample holds 330,000 or so distinct CDR3 sequences; approximately 7.3% were observed only once. The ten largest clones take up approximately 9% of the sample.

The TCR originated in a female patient aged 2-9 years who had a stem cell transplant for Fanconi anemia, so the T cells may come from the graft donor. The chain was built from TRBV28 and TRBJ2-7, with 10 middle bases fitting TRBD1. The source was peripheral blood, collected 360 days after TCRalphabeta/CD19-depleted stem cell transplant. The DNA is TGTGCCAGCAGTCCCACGTTGACAGGGGGCCACGAGCAGTACGTC. Its translation reads: CASSPTLTGGHEQYV.